One T cell receptor beta chain is described in this entry. This specimen belongs to a study of blood T cell repertoires in COVID-19. Whole-study context: The analysed material was cDNA or gDNA that came from T cells, B-cell-depleted T cells, or PBMCs.

The V gene's germline CDR1 is MDHEN and CDR2 SYDVKM. There are 17 residues in the CDR3. J gave up 3 bases and V 5 bases, and 9 bases lay outside the gene matches. Generated by immunoSEQ multiplex PCR, the TCRdb table keeps only in-frame clones and is missing some. The sample gives under 55,000 clones, around nine tenths of which show up once; under 4.5% is in the top ten. This clonotype was obtained from a human donor in a cohort sampled during active COVID-19. The chain links TRBV28 to TRBJ2-6, with 8 bases identical to TRBD1. Source material: peripheral blood. The CDR3 is CASSLLGTGSGANVLTF. In DNA, the CDR3 is TGTGCCAGCAGTCTCCTTGGGACAGGAAGTGGGGCCAACGTCCTGACTTTC.